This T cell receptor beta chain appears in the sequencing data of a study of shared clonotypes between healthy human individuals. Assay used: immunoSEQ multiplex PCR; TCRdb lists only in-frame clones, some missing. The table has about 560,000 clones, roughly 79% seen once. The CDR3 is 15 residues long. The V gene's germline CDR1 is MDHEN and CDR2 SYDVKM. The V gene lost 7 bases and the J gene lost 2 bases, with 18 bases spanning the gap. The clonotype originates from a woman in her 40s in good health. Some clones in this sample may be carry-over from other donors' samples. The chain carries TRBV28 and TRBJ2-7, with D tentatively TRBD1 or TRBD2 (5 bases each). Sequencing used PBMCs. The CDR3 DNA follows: TGTGCCAGCAATCACGCCGGGGCAGGGACCTACGAGCAGTACTTC. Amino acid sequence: CASNHAGAGTYEQYF.